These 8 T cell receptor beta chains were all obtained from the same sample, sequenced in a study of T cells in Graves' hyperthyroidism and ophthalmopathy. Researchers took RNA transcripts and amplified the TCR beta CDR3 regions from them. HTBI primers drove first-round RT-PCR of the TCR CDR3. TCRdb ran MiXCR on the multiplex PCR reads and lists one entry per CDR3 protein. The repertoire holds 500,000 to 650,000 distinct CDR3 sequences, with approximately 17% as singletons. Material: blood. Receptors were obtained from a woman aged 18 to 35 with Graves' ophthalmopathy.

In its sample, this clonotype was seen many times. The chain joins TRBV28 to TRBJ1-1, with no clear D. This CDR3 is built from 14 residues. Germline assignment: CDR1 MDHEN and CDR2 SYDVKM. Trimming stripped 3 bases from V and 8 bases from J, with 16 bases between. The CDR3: CASSFKMTFPEAFF. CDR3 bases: TGTGCCAGCAGTTTTAAGATGACTTTCCCGGAAGCTTTCTTT.

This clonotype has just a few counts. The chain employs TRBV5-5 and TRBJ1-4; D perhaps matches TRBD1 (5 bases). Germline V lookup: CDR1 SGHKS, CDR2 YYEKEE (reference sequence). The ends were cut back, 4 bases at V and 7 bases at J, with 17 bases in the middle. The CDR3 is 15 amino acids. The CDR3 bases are TGTGCCAGCAGCGCCGGAAAGGGGCTGGGTGAAAAACTGTTTTTT. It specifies CASSAGKGLGEKLFF. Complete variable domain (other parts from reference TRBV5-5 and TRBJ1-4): DAGVTQSPTHLIKTRGQQVTLRCSPISGHKSVSWYQQVLGQGPQFIFQYYEKEERGRGNFPDRFSARQFPNYSSELNVNALLLGDSALYLCASSAGKGLGEKLFFGSGTQLSVL.

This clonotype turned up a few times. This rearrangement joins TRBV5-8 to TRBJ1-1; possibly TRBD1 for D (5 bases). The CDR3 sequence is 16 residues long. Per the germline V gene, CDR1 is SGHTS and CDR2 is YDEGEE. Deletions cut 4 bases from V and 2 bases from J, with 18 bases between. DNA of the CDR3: TGTGCCAGCAGCATCCCGGGGCCCAGCCAAAACACTGAAGCTTTCTTT. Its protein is CASSIPGPSQNTEAFF.

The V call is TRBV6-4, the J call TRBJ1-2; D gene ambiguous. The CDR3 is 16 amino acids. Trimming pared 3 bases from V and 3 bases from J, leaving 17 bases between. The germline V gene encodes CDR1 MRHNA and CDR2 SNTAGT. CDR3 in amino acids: CASSENVGNSHYGYTF. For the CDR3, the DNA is TGTGCCAGCAGTGAAAATGTAGGGAACAGCCACTATGGCTACACCTTC.

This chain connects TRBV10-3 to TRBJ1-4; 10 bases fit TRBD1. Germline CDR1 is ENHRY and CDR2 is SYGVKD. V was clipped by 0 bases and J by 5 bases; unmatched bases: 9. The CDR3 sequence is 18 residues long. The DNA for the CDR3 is TGTGCCATCAGTGAGTCCCGGACAGGGGGTATCGGGAATGAAAAACTGTTTTTT. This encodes CAISESRTGGIGNEKLFF.

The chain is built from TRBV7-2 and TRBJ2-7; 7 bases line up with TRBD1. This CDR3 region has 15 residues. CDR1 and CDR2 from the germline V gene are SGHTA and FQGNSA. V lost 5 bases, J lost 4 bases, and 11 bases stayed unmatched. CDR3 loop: CASSTGTADIYEQYF. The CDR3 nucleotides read TGTGCCAGCAGCACAGGGACAGCCGATATTTACGAGCAGTACTTC.

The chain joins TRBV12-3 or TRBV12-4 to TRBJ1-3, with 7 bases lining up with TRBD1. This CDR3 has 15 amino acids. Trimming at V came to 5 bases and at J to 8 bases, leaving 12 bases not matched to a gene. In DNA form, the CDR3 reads TGTGCCAGCAGTCCGAGGACAGGCGGAGGTCACACCATATATTTT. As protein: CASSPRTGGGHTIYF.

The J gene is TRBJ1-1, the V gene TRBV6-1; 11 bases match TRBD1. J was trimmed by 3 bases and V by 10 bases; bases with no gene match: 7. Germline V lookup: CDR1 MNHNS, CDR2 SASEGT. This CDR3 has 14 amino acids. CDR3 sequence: CATWTGGLYTEAFF. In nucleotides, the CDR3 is TGTGCCACGTGGACAGGGGGCCTATACACTGAAGCTTTCTTT.